This paragraph reports one TCR beta chain. The antigen is unknown. The data derive from a study of Ad26.COV2.S vaccination and SARS-CoV-2 variants. The repertoire was sequenced with immunoSEQ multiplex PCR; TCRdb's copy has only in-frame clones and lacks some. The sample holds 440,000 or so clones, about 88% seen once. V was pared by 5 bases and J by 8 bases, with 13 bases of the junction left unmatched. CDR3 length: 16 residues. Germline assignment: CDR1 SEHNR and CDR2 FQNEAQ (reference sequence). Study-level findings and limits: Non-spike TCR breadth showed similarity between vaccine and placebo recipients.

Specified treatment: roughly 18 received Ad26.COV2.S at low or high dose, single or two shots; roughly five received placebo; per-sample allocation not given. After the first vaccine or placebo injection, samples were drawn on day 63. An Ad26 vector was used to express Wuhan-strain SARS-CoV-2 spike as the vaccine. The chain recombines TRBV7-9 with TRBJ1-1; the match to TRBD1 covers 11 bases. The TCR comes from a person between 18 and 65 years old who received the Ad26.COV2.S COVID-19 vaccine or a placebo. Sample: peripheral blood, taken in a trial of Ad26.COV2.S vaccine versus placebo. CDR3 nucleotide sequence: TGTGCCAGCAGCCCAGGGGGGACAGGGGGTCTGGTCGAAGCTTTCTTT. Residues: CASSPGGTGGLVEAFF.